This TCR beta chain was recorded in a study of human T cells and chemical hapten exposure. The time point is: patch test 1, 2 weeks after DPC sensitization. The treatment denotes: therapeutic diphenylcyclopropenone sensitization with weekly scalp DPC. Each CDR3 protein gets one entry after TCRdb re-called the RACE reads with MiXCR. The sample has about 71,000 distinct CDR3 sequences, 9.8% seen once. Whole-study results and caveats: With regard to DPC sensitization, TCRs above 1 in 1000 frequency did not change.

This clonotype appeared many times. Its cognate antigen is unknown. The source of this sequence is a woman between 40 and 50 years old with alopecia areata. Some clones in this sample may be carry-over from other donors' samples. The sample in question was whole blood, obtained in connection with sensitization to the hapten diphenylcyclopropenone (DPC).

The CDR3 spells CATSDLTGRGYTF. The CDR3 DNA follows: TGTGCCACCAGTGATTTGACAGGGCGCGGCTACACCTTC. This chain links TRBV24-1 with TRBJ1-2; TRBD1 is a possible D gene (6 bases). The V gene lost 0 bases and the J gene lost 8 bases, with 9 bases spanning the gap. Per the germline V gene, CDR1 is KGHDR and CDR2 is SFDVKD. The CDR3 is made up of 13 amino acids.